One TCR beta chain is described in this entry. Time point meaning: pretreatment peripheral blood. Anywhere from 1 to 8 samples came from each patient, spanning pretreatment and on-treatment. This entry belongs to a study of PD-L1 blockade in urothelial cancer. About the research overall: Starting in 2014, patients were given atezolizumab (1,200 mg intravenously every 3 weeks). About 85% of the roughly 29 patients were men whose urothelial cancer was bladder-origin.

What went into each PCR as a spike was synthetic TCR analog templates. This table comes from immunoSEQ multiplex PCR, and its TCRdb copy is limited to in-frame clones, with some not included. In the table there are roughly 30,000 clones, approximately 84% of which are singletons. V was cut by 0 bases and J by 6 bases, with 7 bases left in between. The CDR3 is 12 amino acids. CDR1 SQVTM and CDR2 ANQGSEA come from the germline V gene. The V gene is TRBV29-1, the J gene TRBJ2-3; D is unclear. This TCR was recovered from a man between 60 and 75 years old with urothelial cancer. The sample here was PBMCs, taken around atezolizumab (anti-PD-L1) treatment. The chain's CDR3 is CSVEDPPDTQYF. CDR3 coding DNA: TGCAGCGTTGAAGATCCCCCGGATACGCAGTATTTT.